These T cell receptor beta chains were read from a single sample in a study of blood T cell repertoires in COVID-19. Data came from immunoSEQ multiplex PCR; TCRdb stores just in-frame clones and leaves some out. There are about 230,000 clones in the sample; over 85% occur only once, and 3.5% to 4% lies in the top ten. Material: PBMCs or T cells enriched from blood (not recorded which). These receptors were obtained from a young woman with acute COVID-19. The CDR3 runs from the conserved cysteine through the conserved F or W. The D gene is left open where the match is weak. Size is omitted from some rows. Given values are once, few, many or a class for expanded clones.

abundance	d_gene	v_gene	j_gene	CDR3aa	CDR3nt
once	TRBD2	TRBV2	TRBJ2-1	CASTLGLAHNEQFF	TGTGCCAGCACCCTGGGACTAGCACACAATGAGCAGTTCTTC
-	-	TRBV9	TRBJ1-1	CASSVAREGSTEAFF	TGTGCCAGCAGCGTAGCCAGGGAGGGAAGCACTGAAGCTTTCTTT
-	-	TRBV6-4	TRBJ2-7	CARGPGLTLVEQYF	TGTGCCAGAGGCCCGGGACTGACCCTAGTAGAGCAGTACTTC
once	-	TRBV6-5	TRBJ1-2	CASTSGVPGYTF	TGTGCCAGCACCTCAGGGGTGCCTGGCTACACCTTC
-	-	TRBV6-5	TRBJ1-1	CASSSAGGNTEAFF	TGTGCCAGCAGTTCAGCCGGGGGGAACACTGAAGCTTTCTTT
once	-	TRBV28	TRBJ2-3	CASPPPGGTDTQYF	TGTGCCAGCCCACCGCCGGGGGGCACAGATACGCAGTATTTT
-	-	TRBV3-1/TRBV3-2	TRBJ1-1	CASSQQGGNAFF	TGTGCCAGCAGCCAGCAGGGAGGGAATGCGTTCTTT
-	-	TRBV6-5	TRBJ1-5	CASSPTGNRQPQHF	TGTGCCAGCAGTCCAACAGGGAATCGGCAGCCCCAGCATTTT
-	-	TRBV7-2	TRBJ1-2	CASSLGGGANYGYTF	TGTGCCAGCAGCTTAGGTGGGGGCGCCAACTATGGCTACACCTTC
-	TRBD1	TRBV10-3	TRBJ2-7	CAISEAQGQGHHEQYF	TGTGCCATCAGTGAGGCCCAAGGACAGGGTCATCACGAGCAGTACTTC
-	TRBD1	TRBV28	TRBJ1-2	CASSLPAGTGDYGYTF	TGTGCCAGCAGTTTACCGGCCGGGACAGGGGATTATGGCTACACCTTC
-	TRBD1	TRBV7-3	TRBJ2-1	CASSSGQPFYNEQFF	TGTGCCAGCAGTTCGGGACAGCCGTTCTACAATGAGCAGTTCTTC
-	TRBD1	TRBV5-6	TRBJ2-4	CASSLPRDRANIQYF	TGTGCCAGCAGCTTACCCCGGGACAGGGCAAACATTCAGTACTTC
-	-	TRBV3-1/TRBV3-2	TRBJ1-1	CASSPTNREAFF	TGTGCCAGCAGCCCAACCAACAGGGAAGCTTTCTTT
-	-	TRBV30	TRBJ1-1	CAWSFVNTEAFF	TGTGCCTGGAGTTTCGTGAACACTGAAGCTTTCTTT
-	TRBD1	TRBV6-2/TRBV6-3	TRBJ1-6	CASSRTGGLAGSPLHF	TGTGCCAGCAGCAGAACAGGGGGCCTGGCGGGTTCACCCCTCCACTTT
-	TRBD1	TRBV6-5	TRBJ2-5	CASSYSNRGLKETQYF	TGTGCCAGCAGTTACTCCAACAGGGGGCTTAAGGAGACCCAGTACTTC
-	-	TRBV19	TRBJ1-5	CASTPLYSNQPQHF	TGTGCCAGTACCCCTTTATATAGCAATCAGCCCCAGCATTTT
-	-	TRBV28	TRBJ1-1	CASSPGPPGRAFF	TGTGCCAGCAGTCCGGGACCTCCCGGGAGAGCTTTCTTT
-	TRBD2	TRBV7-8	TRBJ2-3	CASSLGFSGGAFTDTQYF	TGTGCCAGCAGCTTAGGATTTAGCGGGGGGGCCTTCACAGATACGCAGTATTTT
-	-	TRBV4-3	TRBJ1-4	CASSQEAGDLNEKLFF	TGCGCCAGCAGCCAAGAGGCGGGGGACCTAAATGAAAAACTGTTTTTT
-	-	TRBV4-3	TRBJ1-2	CASSQEVGGYGYTF	TGCGCCAGCAGCCAAGAGGTAGGAGGGTATGGCTACACCTTC
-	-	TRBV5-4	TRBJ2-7	CASSWSGTSSYEQYF	TGTGCCAGCAGCTGGTCCGGGACATCATCCTACGAGCAGTACTTC
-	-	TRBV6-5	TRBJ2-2	CASIAGQGNTGELFF	TGTGCCAGCATCGCGGGGCAGGGGAACACCGGGGAGCTGTTTTTT
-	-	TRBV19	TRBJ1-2	CASSIGPSPNYGYTF	TGTGCCAGTAGTATAGGGCCAAGTCCCAACTATGGCTACACCTTC
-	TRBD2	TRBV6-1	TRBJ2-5	CASSDIGLALETQYF	TGTGCCAGCAGTGATATCGGACTAGCTCTGGAGACCCAGTACTTC
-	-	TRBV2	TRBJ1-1	CASSGGKNTEAFF	TGTGCCAGCAGTGGAGGGAAGAACACTGAAGCTTTCTTT
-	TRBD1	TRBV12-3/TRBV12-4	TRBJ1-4	CASMGQGLKKLFF	TGTGCCAGCATGGGACAGGGGTTGAAAAAACTGTTTTTT
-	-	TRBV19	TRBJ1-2	CASSIGRLSNYGYTF	TGTGCCAGTAGTATAGGGCGGCTTAGTAACTATGGCTACACCTTC
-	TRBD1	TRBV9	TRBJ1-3	CASSSTPQGAYGNTIYF	TGTGCCAGCAGCTCTACCCCGCAGGGGGCGTATGGAAACACCATATATTTT
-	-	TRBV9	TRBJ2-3	CASSVVDSYTDTQYF	TGTGCCAGCAGCGTAGTTGACAGCTACACAGATACGCAGTATTTT
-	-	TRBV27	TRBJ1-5	CASNSRGNSNQPQHF	TGTGCCAGCAACTCCCGGGGGAATAGCAATCAGCCCCAGCATTTT
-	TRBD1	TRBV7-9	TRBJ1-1	CASSPNPDRDNTEAFF	TGTGCCAGCAGCCCTAACCCGGACAGGGATAACACTGAAGCTTTCTTT
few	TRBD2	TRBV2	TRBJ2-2	CASSERGLRGVPRGELFF	TGTGCCAGCAGTGAACGGGGCTTGCGGGGGGTCCCCAGGGGGGAGCTGTTTTTT
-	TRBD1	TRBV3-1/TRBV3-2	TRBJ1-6	CASSLAGQFSPLHF	TGTGCCAGCAGCCTAGCGGGACAGTTTTCACCCCTCCACTTT
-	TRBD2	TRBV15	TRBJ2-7	CATRTSGGAPYEQYF	TGTGCCACGCGTACTAGCGGGGGTGCCCCCTACGAGCAGTACTTC
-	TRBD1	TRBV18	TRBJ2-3	CASSTRDSATDTQYF	TGTGCCAGCTCAACCAGGGACAGCGCCACAGATACGCAGTATTTT
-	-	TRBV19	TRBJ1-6	CASSIDPRQDLEPYNSPLHF	TGTGCCAGTAGTATAGATCCTCGACAGGATCTCGAACCTTATAATTCACCCCTCCACTTT
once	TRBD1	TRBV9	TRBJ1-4	CASSGTRRGREKLFF	TGTGCCAGCAGCGGAACGAGAAGGGGGCGAGAAAAACTGTTTTTT
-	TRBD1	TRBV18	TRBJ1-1	CASSPRQGAYDTEAFF	TGTGCCAGCTCACCACGACAGGGGGCCTACGACACTGAAGCTTTCTTT
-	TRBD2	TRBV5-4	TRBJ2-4	CASSDGEGRIQYF	TGTGCCAGCAGCGATGGGGAGGGGCGGATTCAGTACTTC
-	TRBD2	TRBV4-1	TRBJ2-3	CASSLSRLRGDTDTQYF	TGCGCCAGCAGCCTTTCTCGGTTGCGGGGGGACACAGATACGCAGTATTTT
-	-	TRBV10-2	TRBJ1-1	CASSENVRVNTEAFF	TGCGCCAGCAGTGAAAATGTGCGGGTGAACACTGAAGCTTTCTTT
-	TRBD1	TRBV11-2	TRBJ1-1	CASSQRQGRTEAFF	TGTGCCAGCAGCCAACGACAGGGCCGGACTGAAGCTTTCTTT